The T cell receptor (beta chain) under discussion was sequenced for a study of T cells expressing NK-cell markers. Across the whole study: Serological testing identified seven of the eight sequenced donors as HCMV-seropositive and one as seronegative.

The CDR3 runs to 13 residues. TCRdb reanalyzed the 5' RACE reads, giving one entry per CDR3 protein sequence and no DNA. Its clone listing holds roughly 390,000 distinct CDR3 sequences. The chain combines TRBV12-3 or TRBV12-4 with TRBJ1-5. This sequence originates from a man aged 18-70 years in good health. The sample comprised blood T cells: a sorted CD56 or NKG2C T cell subset, CD4+ or CD8+ T cells, or bulk PBMC T cells (not recorded which). CDR3 loop: CASSLAAVQPQHF.